This T cell receptor beta chain was captured by sequencing in a study of cytomegalovirus exposure and HLA in healthy donors. Across the study: Caucasian-associated ancestry cluster membership applied to less than 85% of 398 genotyped donors. The study's findings and limits: Earlier analysis looked at TCR beta V segments, and most were productive about 87% or about 30% of the time. Researchers counted 180 or so TCR beta chains as cytomegalovirus-associated. Some V segments could not be told apart, so they were left out, TRBV6-2 and TRBV6-3 among them.

Vbeta (60) and Jbeta (13) primers were used in the PCR. Generated by immunoSEQ multiplex PCR, the TCRdb table keeps only in-frame clones and is missing some. Seen here are about 190,000 clones, roughly 80% observed once, and the top ten hold about 3.5%. With respect to this clone: As yet, its antigen is unknown.

V trimming: 0 bases; J trimming: 8 bases; junction bases outside the gene matches: 13. The V gene's germline CDR1 is KGHSH and CDR2 LQKENI. The CDR3 has 17 amino acids. V is TRBV18 and J is TRBJ1-2; 9 nucleotides match TRBD1. The receptor was isolated from a man aged 35-49 years in good health and CMV-seropositive. Sequenced input: PBMCs. CDR3 region: CASSPPHPGTGSRGYTF. The CDR3 bases are TGTGCCAGCTCACCACCCCACCCCGGGACAGGGTCTCGCGGCTACACCTTC.